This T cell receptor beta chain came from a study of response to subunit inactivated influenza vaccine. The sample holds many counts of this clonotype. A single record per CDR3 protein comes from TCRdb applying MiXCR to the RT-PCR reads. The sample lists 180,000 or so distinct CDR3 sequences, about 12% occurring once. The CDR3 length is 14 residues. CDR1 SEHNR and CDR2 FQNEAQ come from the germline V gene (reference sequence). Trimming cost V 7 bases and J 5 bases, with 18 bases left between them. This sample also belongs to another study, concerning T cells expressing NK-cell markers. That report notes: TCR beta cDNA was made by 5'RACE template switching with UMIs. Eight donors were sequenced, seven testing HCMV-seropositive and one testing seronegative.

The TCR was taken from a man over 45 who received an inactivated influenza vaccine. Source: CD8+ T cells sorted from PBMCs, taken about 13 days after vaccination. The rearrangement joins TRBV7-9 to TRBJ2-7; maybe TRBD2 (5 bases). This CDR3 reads CASTRLGRTHEQYF. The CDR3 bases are TGTGCCAGCACCCGGCTAGGGAGAACCCACGAGCAGTACTTC.